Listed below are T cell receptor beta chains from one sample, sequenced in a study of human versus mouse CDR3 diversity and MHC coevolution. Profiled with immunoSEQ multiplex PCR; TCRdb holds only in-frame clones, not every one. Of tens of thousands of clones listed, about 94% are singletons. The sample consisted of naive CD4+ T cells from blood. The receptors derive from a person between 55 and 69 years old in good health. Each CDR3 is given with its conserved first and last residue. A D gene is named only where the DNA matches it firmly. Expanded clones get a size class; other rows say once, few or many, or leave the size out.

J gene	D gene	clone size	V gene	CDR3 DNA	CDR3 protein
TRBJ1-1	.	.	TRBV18	TGTGCCAGCTCACCAGATGATTGGAGGGCTGAAGCTTTCTTT	CASSPDDWRAEAFF
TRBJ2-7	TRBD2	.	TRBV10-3	TGTGCCATCAGTTGGGGACTAGCGGGAACCTACGAGCAGTACTTC	CAISWGLAGTYEQYF
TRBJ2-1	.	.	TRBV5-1	TGCGCCAGCAGCTCCGGTAGCGCTTCATACAATGAGCAGTTCTTC	CASSSGSASYNEQFF
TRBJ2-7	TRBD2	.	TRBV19	TGTGCCAGTAGGGGAGGGACTAGCGGTTTGGTACAGTACTTC	CASRGGTSGLVQYF
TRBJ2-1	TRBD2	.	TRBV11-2	TGTGCCAGCAGCTCCAAGCGGGAGCCCTACAATGAGCAGTTCTTC	CASSSKREPYNEQFF
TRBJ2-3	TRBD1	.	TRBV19	TGTGCCAGTACCCGATCGGCGGGACAGGTGGGGGGCGGTACGCAGTATTTT	CASTRSAGQVGGGTQYF
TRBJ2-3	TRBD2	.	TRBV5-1	TGCGCCAGCAGCCCGGGAGCGGCTAGCGGAAGCACAGATACGCAGTATTTT	CASSPGAASGSTDTQYF
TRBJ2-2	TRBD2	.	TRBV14	TGTGCCAGCAGCCAAGCCTTTGGCGGGAGTATCGCCGGGGAGCTGTTTTTT	CASSQAFGGSIAGELFF
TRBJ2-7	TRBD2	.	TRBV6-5	TGTGCCAGCAGTTACGGGACTAGCGGATCCTACGAGCAGTACTTC	CASSYGTSGSYEQYF
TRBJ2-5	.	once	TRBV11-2	TGTGCCAGCAGCTTTGGCAGTTCCGAGACCCAGTACTTC	CASSFGSSETQYF
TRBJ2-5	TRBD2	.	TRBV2	TGTGCCAGCAGTGAGCGGGCTAGCGGGATGGGTGAGACCCAGTACTTC	CASSERASGMGETQYF
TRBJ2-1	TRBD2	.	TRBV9	TGTGCCAGCAGCGCTCGACTAGCGCTAAATGAGCAGTTCTTC	CASSARLALNEQFF
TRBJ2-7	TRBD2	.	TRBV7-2	TGTGCCAGCAGCTTAGAGCTAGCGGGAGACGAGCAGTACTTC	CASSLELAGDEQYF
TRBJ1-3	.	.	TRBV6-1	TGTGCCAGCAGTGGTATCTCTGGAAACACCATATATTTT	CASSGISGNTIYF
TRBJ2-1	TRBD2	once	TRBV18	TGTGCCAGCTCACCGGAGGCGGGAGGGCCCAATGAGCAGTTCTTC	CASSPEAGGPNEQFF
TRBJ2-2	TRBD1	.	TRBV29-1	TGCAGCGTTAGCAGGGGGCGCCAGGAGACCGGGGAGCTGTTTTTT	CSVSRGRQETGELFF
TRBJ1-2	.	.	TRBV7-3	TGTGCCAGCAGTCCAGGGTTTAACTATGGCTACACCTTC	CASSPGFNYGYTF
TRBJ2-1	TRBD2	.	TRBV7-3	TGTGCCAGCAGCCCCCGACTAGCGGGAGGAGTGGATGAGCAGTTCTTC	CASSPRLAGGVDEQFF
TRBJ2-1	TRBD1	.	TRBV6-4	TGTGCCAGCAGTTTGGACAGGGAATCCTACAATGAGCAGTTCTTC	CASSLDRESYNEQFF
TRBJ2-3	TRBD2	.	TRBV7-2	TGTGCCAGCAGCTTACTAGCGGGAGGATCGGGCACAGATACGCAGTATTTT	CASSLLAGGSGTDTQYF
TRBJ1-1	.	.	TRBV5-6	TGTGCCAGCAGCCTCCTTGGAGAGAACACTGAAGCTTTCTTT	CASSLLGENTEAFF
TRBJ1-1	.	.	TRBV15	TGTGCCACCAGCAGAGGAGCCCGCGTTCTCCTCACTGAAGCTTTCTTT	CATSRGARVLLTEAFF
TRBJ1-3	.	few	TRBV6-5	TGTGCCAGCAGTCAGGGTCCTGGAAACACCATATATTTT	CASSQGPGNTIYF
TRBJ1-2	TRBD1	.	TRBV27	TGTGCCAGCAGTTTCCGACAGGGGGCTACTCTTGGCTACACCTTC	CASSFRQGATLGYTF
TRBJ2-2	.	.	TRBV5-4	TGTGCCAGCAGCCTCGACAGCAAGAACACCGGGGAGCTGTTTTTT	CASSLDSKNTGELFF
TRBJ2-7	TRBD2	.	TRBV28	TGTGCCAGCAGTGCAGGGACTAGCGGGAGGGACGAGCAGTACTTC	CASSAGTSGRDEQYF
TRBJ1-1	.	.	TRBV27	TGTGCCAGCAGTTTACGATCCCCGGGACTATCAAGGGACACTGAAGCTTTCTTT	CASSLRSPGLSRDTEAFF
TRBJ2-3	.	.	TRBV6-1	TGTGCCAGCAGTGAAATGGGCAGGGGTCTCGGAGATACGCAGTATTTT	CASSEMGRGLGDTQYF
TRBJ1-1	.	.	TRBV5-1	TGCGCCAGCACCGCTGGTCACAGTACGAACACTGAAGCTTTCTTT	CASTAGHSTNTEAFF
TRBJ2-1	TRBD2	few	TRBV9	TGTGCCAGCAGCGTAGGTACCCTAGCGGCCTACAATGAGCAGTTCTTC	CASSVGTLAAYNEQFF
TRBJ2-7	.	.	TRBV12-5	TGTGCTAGTGTTCCCCACGAGACAGCCTACGAGCAGTACTTC	CASVPHETAYEQYF
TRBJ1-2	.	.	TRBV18	TGTGCCAGCTCACAAGATCAGGGTTACTATGGCTACACCTTC	CASSQDQGYYGYTF
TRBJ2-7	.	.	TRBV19	TGTGCCAGTTCCGGGCAAGGGGGTAGCTCCTACGAGCAGTACTTC	CASSGQGGSSYEQYF
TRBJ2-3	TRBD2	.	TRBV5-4	TGTGCCAGCAGCCTCGGACTAGCGGGAGAAGCAGATACGCAGTATTTT	CASSLGLAGEADTQYF
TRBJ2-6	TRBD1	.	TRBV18	TGTGCCAGCTCAGGATACAGGGGGCAAGGGGCCAACGTCCTGACTTTC	CASSGYRGQGANVLTF
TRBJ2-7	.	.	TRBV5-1	TGCGCCAGCAGCTTGGGGCCAGGAGGACTTGGAGAGCAGTACTTC	CASSLGPGGLGEQYF
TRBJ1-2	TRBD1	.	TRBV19	TGTGCCAGTAGTCGGGAGGGGGCACTACGGGGCTACACCTTC	CASSREGALRGYTF
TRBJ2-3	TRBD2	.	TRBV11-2	TGTGCCAGCAGCTTTTTAGCGGGAGTGGGTAGCACAGATACGCAGTATTTT	CASSFLAGVGSTDTQYF
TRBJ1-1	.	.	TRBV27	TGTGCCAGCAGAATGGCAGGGTTCACTGAAGCTTTCTTT	CASRMAGFTEAFF
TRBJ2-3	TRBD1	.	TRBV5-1	TGCGCCAGCAGCTTGGGAGGGACAGGGCGCACAGATACGCAGTATTTT	CASSLGGTGRTDTQYF
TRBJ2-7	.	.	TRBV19	TGTACCAGTGGAGGACAGACCTCCTACGAGCAGTACTTC	CTSGGQTSYEQYF